The subject of this entry is one T cell receptor (beta chain). This sample was taken from a study of control samples from healthy donors and cancer patients. Sequencing used immunoSEQ multiplex PCR; TCRdb keeps in-frame clones, though not all of them. The sample includes 120,000 or so clones, less than 90% seen only once; the top ten take around 2%. The V gene lost 7 bases and the J gene lost 2 bases, with 15 bases spanning the gap. Germline lookup yields CDR1 MGHDK and CDR2 SYGVNS. This CDR3 region has 14 residues. The source material was blood. The chain uses TRBV25-1 and TRBJ2-7; either TRBD1 or TRBD2 may supply D (6 bases each). The clonotype originates from a young man in good health. CDR3 bases: TGTGCCAGCACCGAACGGGGGCCGACCTACGAGCAGTACTTC. Translated: CASTERGPTYEQYF.